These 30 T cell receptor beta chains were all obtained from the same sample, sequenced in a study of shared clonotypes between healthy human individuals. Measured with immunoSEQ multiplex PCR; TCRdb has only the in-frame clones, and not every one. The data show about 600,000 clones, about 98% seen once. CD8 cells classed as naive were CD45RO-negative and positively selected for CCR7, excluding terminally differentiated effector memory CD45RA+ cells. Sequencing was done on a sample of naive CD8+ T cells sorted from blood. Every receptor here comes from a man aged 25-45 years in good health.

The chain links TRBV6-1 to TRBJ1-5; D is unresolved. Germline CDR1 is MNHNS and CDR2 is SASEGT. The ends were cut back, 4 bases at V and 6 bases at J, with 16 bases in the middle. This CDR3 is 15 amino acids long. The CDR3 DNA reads TGTGCCAGCAGTGGCCTTGACCCGGGCGGTCAGCCCCAGCATTTT. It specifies CASSGLDPGGQPQHF.

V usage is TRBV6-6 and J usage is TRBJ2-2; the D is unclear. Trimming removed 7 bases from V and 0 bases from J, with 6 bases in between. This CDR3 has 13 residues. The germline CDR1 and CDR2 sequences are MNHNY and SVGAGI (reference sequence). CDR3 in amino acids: CASTDPNTGELFF. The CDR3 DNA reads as TGTGCCAGCACGGACCCGAACACCGGGGAGCTGTTTTTT.

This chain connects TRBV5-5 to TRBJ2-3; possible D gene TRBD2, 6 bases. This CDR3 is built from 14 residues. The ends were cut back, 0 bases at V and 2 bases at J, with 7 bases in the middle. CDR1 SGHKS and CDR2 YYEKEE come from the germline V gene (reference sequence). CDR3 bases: TGTGCCAGCAGCTTGGCGGGAGCCACAGATACGCAGTATTTT. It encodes CASSLAGATDTQYF.

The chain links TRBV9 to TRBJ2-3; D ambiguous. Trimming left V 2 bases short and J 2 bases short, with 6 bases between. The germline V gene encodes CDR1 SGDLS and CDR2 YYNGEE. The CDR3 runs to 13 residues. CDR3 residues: CASSVWDTDTQYF. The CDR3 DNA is TGTGCCAGCAGCGTCTGGGACACAGATACGCAGTATTTT.

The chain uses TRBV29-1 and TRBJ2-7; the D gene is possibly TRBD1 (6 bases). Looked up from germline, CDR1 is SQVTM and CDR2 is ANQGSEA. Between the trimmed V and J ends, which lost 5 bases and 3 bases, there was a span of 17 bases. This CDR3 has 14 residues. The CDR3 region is CSVRPGDTNYEQYF. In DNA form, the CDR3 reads TGCAGCGTTCGTCCCGGGGACACCAACTACGAGCAGTACTTC.

As DNA, the CDR3 is TGTGCCAGCAGCCCCTGGGGGGAGGGCCACAATGAGCAGTTCTTC. Translating gives CASSPWGEGHNEQFF. The rearrangement joins TRBV5-6 to TRBJ2-1; TRBD2 aligns across 7 bases. The CDR3 covers 15 residues. Germline V CDR1 and CDR2: SGHDT, YYEEEE. J gave up 5 bases and V 4 bases, and 9 bases lay outside the gene matches.

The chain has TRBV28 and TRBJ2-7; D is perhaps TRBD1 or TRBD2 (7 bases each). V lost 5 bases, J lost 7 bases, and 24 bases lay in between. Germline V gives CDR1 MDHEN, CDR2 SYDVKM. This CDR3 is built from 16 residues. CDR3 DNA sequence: TGTGCCAGCAGTGTCCCGCCGACAGGGAGGGATTCGGAGCAGTACTTC. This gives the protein CASSVPPTGRDSEQYF. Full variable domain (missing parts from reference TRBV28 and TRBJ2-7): DVKVTQSSRYLVKRTGEKVFLECVQDMDHENMFWYRQDPGLGLRLIYFSYDVKMKEKGDIPEGYSVSREKKERFSLILESASTNQTSMYLCASSVPPTGRDSEQYFGPGTRLTVT.

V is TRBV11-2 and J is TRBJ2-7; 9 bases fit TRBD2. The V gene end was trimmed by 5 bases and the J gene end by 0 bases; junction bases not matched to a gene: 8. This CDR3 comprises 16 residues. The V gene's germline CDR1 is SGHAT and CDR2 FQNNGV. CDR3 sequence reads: CASSPTLAGVSYEQYF. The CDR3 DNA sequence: TGTGCCAGCAGCCCGACACTAGCGGGTGTCTCCTACGAGCAGTACTTC.

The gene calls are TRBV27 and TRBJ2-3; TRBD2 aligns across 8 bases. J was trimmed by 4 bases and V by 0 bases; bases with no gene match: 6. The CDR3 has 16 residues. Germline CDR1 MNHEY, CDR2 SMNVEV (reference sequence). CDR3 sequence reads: CASSLSRSGTSDTQYF. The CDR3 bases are TGTGCCAGCAGTTTATCCCGTAGCGGGACTTCAGATACGCAGTATTTT.

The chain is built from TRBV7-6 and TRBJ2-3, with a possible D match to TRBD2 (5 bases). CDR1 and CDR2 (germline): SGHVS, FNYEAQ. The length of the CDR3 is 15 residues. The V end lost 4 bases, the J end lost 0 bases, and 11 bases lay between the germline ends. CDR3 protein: CASSYSGTSTDTQYF. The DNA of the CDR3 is TGTGCCAGCAGCTACAGCGGTACTAGCACAGATACGCAGTATTTT.

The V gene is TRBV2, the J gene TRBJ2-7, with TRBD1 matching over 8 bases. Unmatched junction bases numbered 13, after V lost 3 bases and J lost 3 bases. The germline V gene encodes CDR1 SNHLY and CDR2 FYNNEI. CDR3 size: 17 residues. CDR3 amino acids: CASSDNYGQGLRYEQYF. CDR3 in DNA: TGTGCCAGCAGTGATAACTACGGACAGGGCCTTCGCTACGAGCAGTACTTC.

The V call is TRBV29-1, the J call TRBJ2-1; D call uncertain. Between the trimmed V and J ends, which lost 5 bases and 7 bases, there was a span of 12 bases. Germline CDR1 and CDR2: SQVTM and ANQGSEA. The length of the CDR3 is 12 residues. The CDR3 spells CSVNGPRNEQFF. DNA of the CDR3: TGCAGCGTTAATGGGCCCAGGAATGAGCAGTTCTTC.

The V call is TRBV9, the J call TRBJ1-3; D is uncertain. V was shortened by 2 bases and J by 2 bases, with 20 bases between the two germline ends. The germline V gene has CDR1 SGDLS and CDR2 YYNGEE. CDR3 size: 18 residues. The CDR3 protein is CASSVDGTDGWTGNTIYF. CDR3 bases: TGTGCCAGCAGCGTGGACGGCACCGACGGATGGACTGGAAACACCATATATTTT.

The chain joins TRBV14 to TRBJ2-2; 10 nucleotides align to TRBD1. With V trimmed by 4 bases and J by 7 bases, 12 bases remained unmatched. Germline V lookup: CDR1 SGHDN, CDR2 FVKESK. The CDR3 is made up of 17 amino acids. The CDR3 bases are TGTGCCAGCAGCCCAAAGGACAGGGGGTTTCGGGTCGGGGAGCTGTTTTTT. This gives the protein CASSPKDRGFRVGELFF.

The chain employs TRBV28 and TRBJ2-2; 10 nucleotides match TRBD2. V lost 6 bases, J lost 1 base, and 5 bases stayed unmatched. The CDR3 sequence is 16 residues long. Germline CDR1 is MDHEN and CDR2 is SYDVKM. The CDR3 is CASRKPSGGNTGELFF. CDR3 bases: TGTGCCAGCAGAAAGCCTAGCGGGGGGAACACCGGGGAGCTGTTTTTT.

This CDR3 is CATDHTRGSYNEQFF. Written as DNA, the CDR3 is TGTGCCACCGACCACACGCGGGGCTCCTACAATGAGCAGTTCTTC. The chain links TRBV15 to TRBJ2-1, with D perhaps matching TRBD2 (6 bases). V lost 8 bases to trimming and J lost 0 bases, with 14 bases between them. CDR3 length: 15 residues. Germline lookup yields CDR1 LNHNV and CDR2 YYDKDF (reference sequence).

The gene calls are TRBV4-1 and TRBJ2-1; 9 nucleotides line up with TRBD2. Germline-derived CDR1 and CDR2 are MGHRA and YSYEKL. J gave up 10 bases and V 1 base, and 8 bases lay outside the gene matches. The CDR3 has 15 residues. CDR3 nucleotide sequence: TGCGCCAGCAGCCAAGGAGGCTCTAGCGGGACGGAGCAGTTCTTC. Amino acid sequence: CASSQGGSSGTEQFF.

The CDR3 reads CASSESGTGTDTQYF. The CDR3 nucleotides are TGTGCCAGCAGCGAAAGCGGGACGGGCACAGATACGCAGTATTTT. The chain joins TRBV7-3 to TRBJ2-3, with 7 bases matching TRBD2. The CDR3 extends over 15 amino acids. CDR1 is SGHTA and CDR2 is FQGTGA in the germline V gene. The junction had 6 bases not matched to a gene; V was cut back by 5 bases and J by 1 base.

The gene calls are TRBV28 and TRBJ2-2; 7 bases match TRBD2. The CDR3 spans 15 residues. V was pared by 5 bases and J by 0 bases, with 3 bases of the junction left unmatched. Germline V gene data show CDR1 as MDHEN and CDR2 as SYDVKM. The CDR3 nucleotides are TGTGCCAGCAGTGGGAGGGATACGAACACCGGGGAGCTGTTTTTT. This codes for CASSGRDTNTGELFF.

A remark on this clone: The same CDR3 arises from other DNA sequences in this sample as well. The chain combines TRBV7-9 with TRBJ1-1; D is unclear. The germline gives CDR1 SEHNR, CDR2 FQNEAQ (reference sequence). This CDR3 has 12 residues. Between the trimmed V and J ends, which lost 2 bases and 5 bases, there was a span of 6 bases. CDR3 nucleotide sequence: TGTGCCAGCAGCTTATCGGGAACTGAAGCTTTCTTT. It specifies CASSLSGTEAFF.

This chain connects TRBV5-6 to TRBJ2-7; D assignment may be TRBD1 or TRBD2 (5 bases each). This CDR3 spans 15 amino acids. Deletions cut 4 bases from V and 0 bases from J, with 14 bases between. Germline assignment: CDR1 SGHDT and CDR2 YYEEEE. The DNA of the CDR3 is TGTGCCAGCAGCCCCCGGGGCAGGAGCTCCTACGAGCAGTACTTC. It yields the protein CASSPRGRSSYEQYF.

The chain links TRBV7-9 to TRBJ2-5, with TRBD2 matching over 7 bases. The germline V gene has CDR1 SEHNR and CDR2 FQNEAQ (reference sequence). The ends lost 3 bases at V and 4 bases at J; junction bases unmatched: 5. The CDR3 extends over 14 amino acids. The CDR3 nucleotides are TGTGCCAGCAGCTTGGCTAGCGGAAGAGAGACCCAGTACTTC. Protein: CASSLASGRETQYF.

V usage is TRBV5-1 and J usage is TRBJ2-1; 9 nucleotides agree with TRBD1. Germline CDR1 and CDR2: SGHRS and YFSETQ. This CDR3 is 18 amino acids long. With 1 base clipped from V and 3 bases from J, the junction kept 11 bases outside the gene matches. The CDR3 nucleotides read TGCGCCAGCAGCTTGCGGACAGGGGTCGCTGGCTTCTACAATGAGCAGTTCTTC. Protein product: CASSLRTGVAGFYNEQFF.

The CDR3 DNA reads TGTGCCAGCAGCTTAGGAACTGGAAACACCATATATTTT. The encoded protein is CASSLGTGNTIYF. The rearrangement links TRBV13 to TRBJ1-3; D uncertain. The germline V gene has CDR1 PRHDT and CDR2 FYEKMQ (reference sequence). This CDR3 has 13 amino acids. The V end lost 0 bases, the J end lost 2 bases, and 2 bases lay between the germline ends.

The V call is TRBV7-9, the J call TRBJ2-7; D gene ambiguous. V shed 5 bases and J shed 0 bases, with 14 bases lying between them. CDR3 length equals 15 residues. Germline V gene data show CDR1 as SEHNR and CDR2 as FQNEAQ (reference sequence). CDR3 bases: TGTGCCAGCAGCCCGACCGGCGGCCGCTCCTACGAGCAGTACTTC. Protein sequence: CASSPTGGRSYEQYF.

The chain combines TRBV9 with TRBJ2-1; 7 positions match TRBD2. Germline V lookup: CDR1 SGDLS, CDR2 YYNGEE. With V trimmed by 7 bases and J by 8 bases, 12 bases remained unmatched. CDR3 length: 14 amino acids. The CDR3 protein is CASPMAGVYDEQFF. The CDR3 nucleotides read TGTGCCAGCCCCATGGCGGGAGTTTACGATGAGCAGTTCTTC.

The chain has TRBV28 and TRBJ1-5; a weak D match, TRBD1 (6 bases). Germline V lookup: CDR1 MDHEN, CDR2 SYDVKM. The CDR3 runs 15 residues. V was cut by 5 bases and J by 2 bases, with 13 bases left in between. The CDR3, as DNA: TGTGCCAGCAGTCCACAGGGATTAGGCAATCAGCCCCAGCATTTT. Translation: CASSPQGLGNQPQHF.

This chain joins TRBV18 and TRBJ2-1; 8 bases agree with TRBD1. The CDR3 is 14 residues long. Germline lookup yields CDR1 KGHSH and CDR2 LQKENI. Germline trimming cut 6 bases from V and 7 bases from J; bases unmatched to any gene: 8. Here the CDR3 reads CASSPFDRGNEQFF. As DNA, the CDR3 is TGTGCCAGCTCCCCTTTCGACAGGGGTAATGAGCAGTTCTTC.

Here the CDR3 DNA reads TGTGCCAGCAGCCCGACTGTGACAGGGCGAGACTACGAGCAGTACTTC. It specifies CASSPTVTGRDYEQYF. V is TRBV7-8 and J is TRBJ2-7, with 7 bases that match TRBD1. The CDR3 runs to 16 residues. After removal of 5 bases from V and 3 bases from J, the junction contained 13 bases not matched to a gene. Germline V gene lookup returns CDR1 SGHVS and CDR2 FQNEAQ.

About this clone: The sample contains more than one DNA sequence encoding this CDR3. DNA for the CDR3: TGTGCCAGCAGTTACTCGACTAGCGGGACGGATACGCAGTATTTT. Translation: CASSYSTSGTDTQYF. This chain connects TRBV6-5 to TRBJ2-3, with 11 nucleotides matching TRBD2. This CDR3 comprises 15 residues. J gave up 6 bases and V 0 bases, and 2 bases lay outside the gene matches. The germline V gene encodes CDR1 MNHEY and CDR2 SVGAGI.